This T cell receptor (beta chain) was obtained from a study of CD8 T cells in ankylosing spondylitis. TCRdb recomputed calls from the 5' RACE reads with MiXCR, one row per CDR3 protein. The table lists 800,000 to 900,000 distinct CDR3 sequences, roughly 10% of them singletons. The study, taken as a whole, reports: Disease-linked clones reportedly concentrated significantly in matched ankylosing spondylitis synovial fluid. Clones linked to the disease showed a CD8+ phenotype. They occurred at relatively low frequencies in peripheral blood. For ankylosing spondylitis blood, a TCR beta motif of seven to nine highly homologous variants appeared characteristic.

The sample holds many counts of this clonotype. Its antigen is unidentified. Germline V gives CDR1 SGHTA, CDR2 FQGNSA. This CDR3 contains 15 residues. The ends were cut back, 5 bases at V and 10 bases at J, with 20 bases in the middle. The sample comprised blood, either unsorted or a sorted T cell fraction (not recorded which). The TCR sequence derives from a male donor with ankylosing spondylitis. The J gene is TRBJ1-4, the V gene TRBV7-2, with a weak D call TRBD1 (6 bases). CDR3 nucleotides: TGTGCCAGCAGCCCTATCCCTGGGGGGGCTGGAAAACTGTTTTTT. This translates into CASSPIPGGAGKLFF.